The 26 T cell receptor beta chains in this list originate from one sample, sequenced in a study of blood T cell repertoires in COVID-19. The repertoire was sequenced with immunoSEQ multiplex PCR; TCRdb's copy has only in-frame clones and lacks some. This sample has tens of thousands of clones, with about 90% found just once. The sequenced sample was peripheral blood. The receptors stem from a woman at least 80 years old with active COVID-19.

This chain connects TRBV2 to TRBJ1-5; 9 nucleotides line up with TRBD1. CDR3 size: 13 residues. Trimming at V came to 8 bases and at J to 6 bases, leaving 5 bases not matched to a gene. CDR1 is SNHLY, CDR2 FYNNEI, per germline. CDR3 nucleotide sequence: TGTGCCAGCGGCGACAGGGGGGCTCAGCCCCAGCATTTT. Residues: CASGDRGAQPQHF.

V gene TRBV10-2 combines with J gene TRBJ2-3; 10 nucleotides agree with TRBD2. J was trimmed by 0 bases and V by 6 bases; bases with no gene match: 15. This CDR3 contains 19 residues. Germline CDR1 is WSHSY and CDR2 is SAAADI. The CDR3 protein is CASRGERGGRRRSTDTQYF. The CDR3 nucleotides are TGCGCCAGCAGGGGGGAGCGGGGGGGCCGCCGACGCAGCACAGATACGCAGTATTTT.

This clone has just one count. The chain carries TRBV3-1 (or the pseudogene TRBV3-2) and TRBJ1-2, with D unresolved. Germline loops: CDR1 LGHDT, CDR2 YNNKEL (reference sequence). The CDR3 is 15 residues long. Trimming removed 2 bases from V and 0 bases from J, with 10 bases in between. The CDR3 DNA reads as TGTGCCAGCAGCCAACACCCGGGAGCTAACTATGGCTACACCTTC. Amino acids: CASSQHPGANYGYTF.

With respect to this clone: This CDR3 is also generated by other DNA sequences in the sample. The chain recombines TRBV30 with TRBJ2-5, with D possibly TRBD2 on 6 matching bases. V lost 2 bases, J lost 2 bases, and 9 bases lay in between. Germline CDR1 and CDR2: GTSNPN and SVGIG (reference sequence). This CDR3 is 13 amino acids long. DNA for the CDR3: TGTGCCTGGAGTTGGCGGGAACAAGAGACCCAGTACTTC. As protein: CAWSWREQETQYF.

The rearrangement uses TRBV14 and TRBJ2-2; 9 bases agree with TRBD1. V shed 3 bases, J shed 5 bases, and the junction held 4 bases outside the gene matches. The germline V gene encodes CDR1 SGHDN and CDR2 FVKESK. This CDR3 spans 15 amino acids. CDR3 sequence (DNA): TGTGCCAGCAGCCACGGACAGGGGACAACCGGGGAGCTGTTTTTT. As protein: CASSHGQGTTGELFF.

The V and J genes are TRBV30 and TRBJ2-7; possibly TRBD1 for D (6 bases). Trimming cost V 1 base and J 3 bases, with 13 bases left between them. The CDR3 extends over 14 amino acids. CDR1 and CDR2 (germline): GTSNPN, SVGIG (reference sequence). The CDR3: CAWSGGQGRYEQYF. Here the CDR3 DNA reads TGTGCCTGGAGTGGGGGGCAGGGGCGCTACGAGCAGTACTTC.

V gene TRBV2 combines with J gene TRBJ2-1; possibly TRBD1 for D (6 bases). V lost 7 bases to trimming and J lost 6 bases, with 19 bases between them. Germline-derived CDR1 and CDR2 are SNHLY and FYNNEI. CDR3 length equals 15 residues. CDR3 sequence (DNA): TGTGCCAGCAACGCAGGGGCCCTTGAGGGCAATGAGCAGTTCTTC. Its translation: CASNAGALEGNEQFF.

The rearrangement links TRBV11-2 to TRBJ2-5; tentatively, D is TRBD2 (7 bases). There are 15 residues in the CDR3. CDR1 is SGHAT, CDR2 FQNNGV, per germline. Trimming shortened V by 2 bases and J by 5 bases, and 15 bases separated the two germline ends. The CDR3 region is CASSLYWGGGETQYF. The CDR3 bases are TGTGCCAGCAGCTTATACTGGGGGGGCGGGGAGACCCAGTACTTC.

This clone was counted a few times. The CDR3 region has the DNA TGTGCCAGCAGCCACGGGACAGGGAGCGGCTACACCTTC. It codes for CASSHGTGSGYTF. The gene calls are TRBV3-1 (or the pseudogene TRBV3-2) and TRBJ1-2; 9 bases line up with TRBD1. The germline CDR1 and CDR2 sequences are LGHDT and YNNKEL (reference sequence). This CDR3 region has 13 residues. With 3 bases clipped from V and 8 bases from J, the junction kept 4 bases outside the gene matches.

The V gene is TRBV6-2 or TRBV6-3, the J gene TRBJ2-4; D possibly corresponds to TRBD1 (5 bases). V was pared by 0 bases and J by 8 bases, with 11 bases between. The germline gives CDR1 MNHEY, CDR2 SVGEGT. The CDR3 runs 14 residues. In nucleotides, the CDR3 is TGTGCCAGCAGTTACTCGGCGAAGGGGCACATTCAGTACTTC. This encodes CASSYSAKGHIQYF.

This clone was detected only once. This chain connects TRBV7-2 to TRBJ1-2; D uncertain. The V gene's germline CDR1 is SGHTA and CDR2 FQGNSA. The V end lost 1 base, the J end lost 5 bases, and 8 bases lay between the germline ends. The CDR3 has 13 residues. CDR3 region: CASSLVTEYGYTF. CDR3 bases: TGTGCCAGCAGCTTAGTAACAGAGTATGGCTACACCTTC.

This CDR3 is CASRPYPGQGAKNIQYF. The CDR3 nucleotides read TGTGCCAGCAGGCCCTACCCGGGACAGGGGGCGAAAAACATTCAGTACTTC. This rearrangement joins TRBV27 to TRBJ2-4; 12 bases map to TRBD1. Trimming removed 6 bases from V and 4 bases from J; junction bases left unmatched: 10. This CDR3 has 17 residues. CDR1 and CDR2 (germline): MNHEY, SMNVEV (reference sequence).

As regards this clone: Within the sample, other DNA sequences also encode this same CDR3. This chain uses TRBV3-1 (or the pseudogene TRBV3-2) with TRBJ2-7; 9 nucleotides agree with TRBD1. V dropped 4 bases and J dropped 3; count of bases not matched to a gene: 1. CDR3 length: 13 residues. Germline V CDR1 and CDR2: LGHDT, YNNKEL (reference sequence). CDR3 residues: CASSLTGGYEQYF. The CDR3 DNA reads TGTGCCAGCAGCCTGACAGGGGGCTACGAGCAGTACTTC.

V is TRBV11-2 and J is TRBJ2-7; 9 bases map to TRBD2. Trimming at V came to 10 bases and at J to 0 bases, leaving 19 bases not matched to a gene. This CDR3 has 18 residues. CDR1 is SGHAT and CDR2 is FQNNGV in the germline V gene. The CDR3 loop is CATKHPSGVHEISYEQYF. The CDR3 DNA follows: TGTGCCACCAAGCATCCTAGCGGGGTCCATGAAATCTCCTACGAGCAGTACTTC.

The chain uses TRBV4-3 and TRBJ1-1; the D is unclear. This CDR3 contains 18 residues. Germline V gene sequence: CDR1 LGHNA, CDR2 YSLEER. V shed 2 bases and J shed 0 bases, with 19 bases lying between them. CDR3 nucleotides: TGCGCCAGCAGCCAATTCCGGTTGGGGAGTGATATGAACACTGAAGCTTTCTTT. The encoded protein is CASSQFRLGSDMNTEAFF.

V and J are TRBV7-9 and TRBJ2-7; TRBD1 matches at 7 bases. The J segment lost 1 base and the V segment lost 6 bases, leaving 9 bases of the junction unmatched. The CDR3 sequence is 15 residues long. Germline values: CDR1 SEHNR, CDR2 FQNEAQ (reference sequence). This CDR3 is CASSWGPTGSYEQYF. Here the CDR3 DNA reads TGTGCCAGCAGTTGGGGGCCGACAGGGTCCTACGAGCAGTACTTC.

The chain couples TRBV25-1 to TRBJ2-2, with 8 bases identical to TRBD1. J lost 1 base, V lost 3 bases, and 1 base had no gene match. Germline V gene lookup returns CDR1 MGHDK and CDR2 SYGVNS. The CDR3 runs to 15 residues. CDR3 amino acids: CASSETGVNTGELFF. DNA of the CDR3: TGTGCCAGCAGTGAGACAGGGGTGAACACCGGGGAGCTGTTTTTT. The complete variable domain, with remaining parts taken from reference TRBV25-1 and TRBJ2-2, reads EADIYQTPRYLVIGTGKKITLECSQTMGHDKMYWYQQDPGMELHLIHYSYGVNSTEKGDLSSESTVSRIRTEHFPLTLESARPSHTSQYLCASSETGVNTGELFFGEGSRLTVL.

V and J are TRBV25-1 and TRBJ1-2; D unclear. V was shortened by 1 base and J by 8 bases, with 11 bases between the two germline ends. CDR3 length: 13 amino acids. The germline CDR1 and CDR2 sequences are MGHDK and SYGVNS. CDR3 sequence (DNA): TGTGCCAGCAGTGAATCTGGCAGGATCGGCTACACCTTC. Its translation is CASSESGRIGYTF.

The V call is TRBV9, the J call TRBJ1-2; weak D call: TRBD1 (6 bases). V was cut by 0 bases and J by 4 bases, with 13 bases left in between. CDR1 and CDR2 from the germline V gene are SGDLS and YYNGEE. The CDR3 covers 15 residues. CDR3 residues: CASSVAGEITYGYTF. In DNA form, the CDR3 reads TGTGCCAGCAGCGTAGCAGGGGAGATTACCTATGGCTACACCTTC.

This chain uses TRBV30 with TRBJ1-2; D uncertain. Germline V lookup: CDR1 GTSNPN, CDR2 SVGIG (reference sequence). V was pared by 3 bases and J by 8 bases, with 13 bases between. The CDR3 has 12 residues. The CDR3 protein is CAWRALSVGYTF. The CDR3 DNA sequence: TGTGCCTGGAGGGCCTTGTCAGTCGGCTACACCTTC.

V gene TRBV24-1 combines with J gene TRBJ2-7, with 8 bases lining up with TRBD1. The germline V gene has CDR1 KGHDR and CDR2 SFDVKD. J lost 4 bases, V lost 9 bases, and 19 bases had no gene match. The CDR3 has 17 amino acids. The CDR3 region has the DNA TGTGCCACCTCCGAATCTAATCCCGGGACAGGTTTATACGAGCAGTACTTC. Its protein is CATSESNPGTGLYEQYF.

The rearrangement links TRBV21-1 to TRBJ2-7; the DNA was not used to check the table's D call, TRBD2. TRBV21-1 constitutes a pseudogene. This CDR3 spans 15 amino acids. Here the CDR3 reads CASSKKMRGRGEQYF. CDR3 sequence (DNA): TGTGCCAGCAGCAAAAAGATGCGGGGAAGAGGCGAGCAGTACTTC.

J is TRBJ2-1 and V is TRBV19; 10 bases fit TRBD2. With V trimmed by 4 bases and J by 0 bases, 6 bases remained unmatched. The V gene's germline CDR1 is LNHDA and CDR2 SQIVND (reference sequence). CDR3 size: 17 residues. The DNA for the CDR3 is TGTGCCAGTAGTAAACTAGCGGGGATTTTCTCCTACAATGAGCAGTTCTTC. Translation: CASSKLAGIFSYNEQFF.

The chain has TRBV7-2 and TRBJ1-2, with D possibly being TRBD1 (5 bases). Trimming stripped 5 bases from V and 0 bases from J, with 13 bases between. There are 15 residues in the CDR3. CDR1 and CDR2 (germline): SGHTA, FQGNSA. The CDR3 reads CASSPGGESNYGYTF. The CDR3 DNA reads TGTGCCAGCAGCCCGGGGGGGGAGTCTAACTATGGCTACACCTTC.

The chain recombines TRBV5-1 with TRBJ2-2, with a tentative D call TRBD1 (5 bases). From germline, CDR1 is SGHRS and CDR2 YFSETQ. The CDR3 sequence is 14 residues long. Trimming removed 0 bases at V and 3 bases at J, with 6 bases between. CDR3 region: CASSLGQYTGELFF. CDR3 nucleotide sequence: TGCGCCAGCAGCTTGGGACAGTACACCGGGGAGCTGTTTTTT. The full variable domain, with the rest looked up from reference TRBV5-1 and TRBJ2-2, is KAGVTQTPRYLIKTRGQQVTLSCSPISGHRSVSWYQQTPGQGLQFLFEYFSETQRNKGNFPGRFSGRQFSNSRSEMNVSTLELGDSALYLCASSLGQYTGELFFGEGSRLTVL.

The chain employs TRBV6-6 and TRBJ2-7; tentative D call: TRBD2 (6 bases). This CDR3 is 15 amino acids long. V lost 6 bases to trimming and J lost 2 bases, with 17 bases between them. Germline values: CDR1 MNHNY, CDR2 SVGAGI (reference sequence). The CDR3 loop reads CASRTGEGGPYEQYF. The CDR3 nucleotides read TGTGCCAGCAGGACGGGGGAAGGTGGCCCCTACGAGCAGTACTTC.